Sequencing of this TCR beta chain was carried out in a study of low-dose radiotherapy and immunotherapy resistance in tumors (dated by TCRdb to between 2021 and 2022). About the full investigation: Cohort 1 received 0.5 Gy per fraction every 2 weeks, with a prescribed total PTV dose of 6.5 Gy. Cohort 2 received 1 Gy per fraction every two weeks, with a total of 13 Gy over 26 weeks. Patients were given nivolumab as a 240 mg flat dose every two weeks and ipilimumab at 1 mg/kg every six weeks, with both drugs delivered intravenously. Cyclophosphamide 200 mg/m2 was administered intravenously every two weeks, one day before each radiation and immunotherapy administration. Starting on cycle 1 day 1, patients took 300 mg of aspirin by mouth once daily for four cycles. Randomization of trial participants into treatment groups was not performed. Eight patients were included in the translational analysis, namely three from the first dose cohort plus the first five from the second dose cohort.

This specimen's time point label, per the study, means: before trial treatment. The donors came from RACIN, which was a single-arm phase I dose-escalation trial that paired nivolumab and ipilimumab with aspirin, low-dose cyclophosphamide and low-dose radiotherapy. To be eligible, a patient needed to have an advanced solid tumor that was TIL-negative. CDR1 LNHDA and CDR2 SQIVND are derived from the germline V gene (reference sequence). V lost 2 bases and J lost 10 bases; the stretch between them is 18 bases long. CDR3 length: 16 amino acids, cysteine to phenylalanine. The entry retains the CDR3 DNA only, 48 bases that are in frame from base 1. Sequenced using an Illumina HiSeq 2500. Superscript III and a set of TRAV- and TRBV-specific primers were used to synthesize first-strand cDNA, so that both TCRalpha and TCRbeta chains were covered. TCRs were amplified with Phusion for around 21 PCR cycles, with a constant-region primer paired with the adapter attached to the V primers. The MessageAmp II aRNA Amplification Kit was used to amplify the isolated mRNA, with in vitro transcription run for 16 hours at 37 degrees C. The Dynabeads mRNA DIRECT Purification Kit was used to isolate the mRNA for TCR sequencing. Indexed Illumina adapters were added in a second approximately 24-cycle Phusion PCR, and the resulting products were purified with AMPure XP beads. The published analysis was carried out like this. Using custom Perl scripts, TCR sequences encoding the same protein were pooled, out-of-frame sequences were removed, and the abundance of each clonotype was computed. Any TCR sequence supported by only a single read was excluded from analysis. Repertoire metrics included Shannon entropy, Gini index, clonality, richness, and frequency of TCRs shared between repertoires. TCRdb took the public reads, trimmed them with fastp at Q25, ran MiXCR for clone calling and kept in-frame beta chains. Under each unique CDR3 protein, matching rows form one entry showing the most common genes and DNA. The V and J calls, along with clone size, are taken from TCRdb and not from the paper's own processing. The sample table holds about 64,000 distinct CDR3 sequences, of which roughly 29% were seen once. The ten largest account for 5.5% to 8.5% of the sample.

This clonotype has more than one count but fewer than ten. Its antigen is not yet known. Base qualities were left out, and no much larger clone turns up one base away. The receptor chain draws on TRBV19 and TRBJ1-6, with the D segment identity uncertain. The source was PBMCs, collected before treatment. The receptor was derived from a male donor with rectosigmoid adenocarcinoma. The DNA sequence reads TGTGCCAGTAGTATACATCCATTAGCCGAAAGATCACCCCTCCACTTT. It translates to CASSIHPLAERSPLHF.